The entry below describes one T cell receptor (beta chain). Its binding antigen is unknown. No base-level quality is on record; no much larger clone is a single base apart. This entry is derived from a study of CD4 and CD8 cells across lung adenocarcinoma regions (dated by TCRdb to between 2017 and 2018). Regarding the study in general: Intratumor heterogeneity of the T cell receptor repertoire was examined by comparing tumor centers with tumor margins.

The library was produced with PCR. The reads were generated on a HiSeq X Ten. TCRdb's own reprocessing of the public reads used fastp at Q25 and MiXCR and kept productive beta chains. One record per CDR3 amino acid sequence lists the most common genes and DNA. The sample table records fewer than 20,000 distinct CDR3 sequences; 45% to 70% of these occur just once. The ten largest clones take up about 31% of the sample. The donors were patients who had localized lung adenocarcinoma, which is a subtype of non-small cell lung cancer. The samples were taken from the centers of localized lung adenocarcinomas. CD8+ T cells from tumor tissue were profiled separately from CD4+ T cells for TCR repertoire analysis. The CDR3 starts with the cysteine, ends with the phenylalanine, and has 16 residues. Only CDR3 DNA is held: 48 bases, read in frame from base 1. Germline trimming: 5 bases from V, 10 bases from J; junction bases outside gene matches: 16. The germline V gene provides CDR1 MNHNS and CDR2 SASEGT.

The specimen was CD8+ T cells from the center of a lung tumor. What this sample's cell subset or site label stands for: tumor center region. Recombination connected TRBV6-1 to TRBJ2-4, with 8 bases in between that match TRBD1. The receptor was isolated from a female donor with lung adenocarcinoma. The CD4 and CD8 labels of this study may be unreliable. The nucleotide sequence is TGTGCCAGCAGTCCCAGGGGGCAGCCAACCACAGATATTCAGTACTTC. The encoded protein is CASSPRGQPTTDIQYF.